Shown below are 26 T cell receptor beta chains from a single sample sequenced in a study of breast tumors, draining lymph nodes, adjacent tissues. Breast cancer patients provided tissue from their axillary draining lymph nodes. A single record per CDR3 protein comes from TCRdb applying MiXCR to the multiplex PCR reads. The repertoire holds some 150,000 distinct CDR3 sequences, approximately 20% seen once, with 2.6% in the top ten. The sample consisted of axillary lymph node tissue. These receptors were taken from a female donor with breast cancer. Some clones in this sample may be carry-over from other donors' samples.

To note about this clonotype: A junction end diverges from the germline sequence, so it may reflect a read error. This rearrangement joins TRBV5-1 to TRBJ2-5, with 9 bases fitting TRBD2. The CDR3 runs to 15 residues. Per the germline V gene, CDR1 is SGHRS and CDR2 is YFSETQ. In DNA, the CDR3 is TGTGCCAGCAGCCCGCCTGCGAGCGGGAGGAGAGACCAGTACTTC. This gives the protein CASSPPASGRRDQYF. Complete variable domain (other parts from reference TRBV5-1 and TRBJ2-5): KAGVTQTPRYLIKTRGQQVTLSCSPISGHRSVSWYQQTPGQGLQFLFEYFSETQRNKGNFPGRFSGRQFSNSRSEMNVSTLELGDSALYLCASSPPASGRRDQYFGPGTRLLVL.

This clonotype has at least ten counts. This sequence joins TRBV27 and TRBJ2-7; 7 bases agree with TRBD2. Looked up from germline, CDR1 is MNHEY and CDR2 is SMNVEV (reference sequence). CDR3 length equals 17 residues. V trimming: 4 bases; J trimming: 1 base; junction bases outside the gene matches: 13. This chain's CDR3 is CASSSPSGSGRSYEQYF. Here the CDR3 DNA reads TGTGCCAGCAGTTCCCCCTCGGGTAGCGGGCGTTCCTACGAGCAGTACTTC.

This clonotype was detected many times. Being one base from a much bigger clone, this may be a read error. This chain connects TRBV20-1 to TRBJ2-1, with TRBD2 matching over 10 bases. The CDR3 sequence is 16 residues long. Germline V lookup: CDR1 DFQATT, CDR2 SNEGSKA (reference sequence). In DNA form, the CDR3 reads TGCAGTGCTACCTCCACCGGGACTAGCGCCTCGGTGTATCAGCTCTTC. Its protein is CSATSTGTSASVYQLF.

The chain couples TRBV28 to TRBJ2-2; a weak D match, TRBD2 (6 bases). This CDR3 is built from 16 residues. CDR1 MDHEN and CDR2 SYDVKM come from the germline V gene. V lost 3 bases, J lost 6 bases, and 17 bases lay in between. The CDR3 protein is CASSLRGYVAAGELFF. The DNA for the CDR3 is TGTGCCAGCAGTTTGCGGGGTTATGTGGCTGCCGGGGAGCTGTTTTTT. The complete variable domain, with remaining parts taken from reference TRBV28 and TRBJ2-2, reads DVKVTQSSRYLVKRTGEKVFLECVQDMDHENMFWYRQDPGLGLRLIYFSYDVKMKEKGDIPEGYSVSREKKERFSLILESASTNQTSMYLCASSLRGYVAAGELFFGEGSRLTVL.

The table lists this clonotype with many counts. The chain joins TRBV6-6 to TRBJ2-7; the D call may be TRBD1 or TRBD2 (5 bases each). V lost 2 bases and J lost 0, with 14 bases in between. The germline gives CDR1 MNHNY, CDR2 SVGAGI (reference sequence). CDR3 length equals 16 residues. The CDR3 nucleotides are TGTGCCAGCAGTTACGCAGGGACGACCCTCTCCTACGAGCAGTACTTC. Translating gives CASSYAGTTLSYEQYF.

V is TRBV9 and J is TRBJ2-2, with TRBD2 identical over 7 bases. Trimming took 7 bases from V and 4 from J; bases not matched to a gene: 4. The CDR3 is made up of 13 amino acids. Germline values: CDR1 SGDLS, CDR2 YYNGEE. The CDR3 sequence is CASGLDGTGELFF. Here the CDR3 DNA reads TGTGCCAGCGGACTAGACGGCACCGGGGAGCTGTTTTTT.

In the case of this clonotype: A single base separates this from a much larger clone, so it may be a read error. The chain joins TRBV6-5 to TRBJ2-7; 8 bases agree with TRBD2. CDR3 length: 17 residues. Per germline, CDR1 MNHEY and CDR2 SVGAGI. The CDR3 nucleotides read TGTGCCAGCAGTTACTCGGTAGCGGGGAGGATCTCCTACAAGCAGTACTTC. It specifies CASSYSVAGRISYKQYF.

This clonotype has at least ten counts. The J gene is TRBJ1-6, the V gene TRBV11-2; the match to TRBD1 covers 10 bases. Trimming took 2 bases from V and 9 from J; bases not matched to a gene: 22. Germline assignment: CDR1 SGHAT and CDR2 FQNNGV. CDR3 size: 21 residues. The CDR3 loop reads CASSLNRDRGRGSLLSSPLHF. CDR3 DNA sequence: TGTGCCAGCAGCTTAAACCGGGACAGGGGTAGGGGATCCCTCCTATCTTCACCCCTCCACTTT.

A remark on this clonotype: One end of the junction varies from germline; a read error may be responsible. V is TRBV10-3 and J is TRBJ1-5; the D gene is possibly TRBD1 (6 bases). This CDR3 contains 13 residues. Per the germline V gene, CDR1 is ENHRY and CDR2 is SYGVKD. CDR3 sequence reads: CAISESGGRPQHF. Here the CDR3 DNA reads TGTGCCATTAGTGAGTCTGGGGGGCGGCCCCAGCATTTT.

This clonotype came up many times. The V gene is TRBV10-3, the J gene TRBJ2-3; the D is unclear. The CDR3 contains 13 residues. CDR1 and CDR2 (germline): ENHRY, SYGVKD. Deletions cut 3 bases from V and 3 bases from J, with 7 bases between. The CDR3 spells CAISESFTDTQYF. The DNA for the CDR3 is TGTGCCATCAGTGAATCCTTTACAGATACGCAGTATTTT.

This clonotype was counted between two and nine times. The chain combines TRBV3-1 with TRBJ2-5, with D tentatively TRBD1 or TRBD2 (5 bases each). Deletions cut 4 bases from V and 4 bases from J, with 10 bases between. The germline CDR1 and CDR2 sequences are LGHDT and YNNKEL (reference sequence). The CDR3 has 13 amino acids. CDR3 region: CASSRRGRETQYF. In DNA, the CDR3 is TGTGCCAGCAGCCGTAGGGGACGAGAGACCCAGTACTTC.

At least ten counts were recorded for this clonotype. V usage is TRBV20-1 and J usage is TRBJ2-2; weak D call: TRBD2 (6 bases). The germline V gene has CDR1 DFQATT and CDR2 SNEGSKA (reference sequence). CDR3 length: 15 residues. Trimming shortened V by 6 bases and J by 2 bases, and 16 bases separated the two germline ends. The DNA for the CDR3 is TGCAGTGCCTACCCGGCTAGCGCCAACACCGGGGAGCTGTTTTTT. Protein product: CSAYPASANTGELFF.

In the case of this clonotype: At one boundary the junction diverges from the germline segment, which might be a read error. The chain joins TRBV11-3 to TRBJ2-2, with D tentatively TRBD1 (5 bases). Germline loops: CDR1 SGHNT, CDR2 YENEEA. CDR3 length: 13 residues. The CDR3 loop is CACSLKGTGELFF. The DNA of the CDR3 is TGTGCCTGCAGCTTAAAGGGGACCGGGGAGCTGTTTTTT. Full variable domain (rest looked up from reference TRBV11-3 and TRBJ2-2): EAGVVQSPRYKIIEKKQPVAFWCNPISGHNTLYWYLQNLGQGPELLIRYENEEAVDDSQLPKDRFSAERLKGVDSTLKIQPAELGDSAVYLCACSLKGTGELFFGEGSRLTVL.

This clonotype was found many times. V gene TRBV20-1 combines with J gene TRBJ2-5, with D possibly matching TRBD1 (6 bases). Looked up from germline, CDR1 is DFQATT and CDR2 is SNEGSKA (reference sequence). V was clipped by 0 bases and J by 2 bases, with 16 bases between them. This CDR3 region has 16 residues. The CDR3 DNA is TGCAGTGCTAGAGAGTACCGGGACAAGGTTCAAGAGACCCAGTACTTC. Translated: CSAREYRDKVQETQYF.

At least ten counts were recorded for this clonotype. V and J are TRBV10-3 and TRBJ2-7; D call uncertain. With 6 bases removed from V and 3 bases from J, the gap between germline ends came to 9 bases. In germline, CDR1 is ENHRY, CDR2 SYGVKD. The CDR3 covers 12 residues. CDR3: CAIRNKGYEQYF. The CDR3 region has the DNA TGTGCCATCAGAAATAAGGGCTACGAGCAGTACTTC.

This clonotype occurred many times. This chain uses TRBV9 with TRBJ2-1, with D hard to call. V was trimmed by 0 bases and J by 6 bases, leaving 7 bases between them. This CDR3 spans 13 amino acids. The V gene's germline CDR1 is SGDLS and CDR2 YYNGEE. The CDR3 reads CASSVATGNEQFF. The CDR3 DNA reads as TGTGCCAGCAGCGTAGCTACGGGCAATGAGCAGTTCTTC. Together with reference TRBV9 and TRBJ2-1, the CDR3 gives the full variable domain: DSGVTQTPKHLITATGQRVTLRCSPRSGDLSVYWYQQSLDQGLQFLIQYYNGEERAKGNILERFSAQQFPDLHSELNLSSLELGDSALYFCASSVATGNEQFFGPGTRLTVL.

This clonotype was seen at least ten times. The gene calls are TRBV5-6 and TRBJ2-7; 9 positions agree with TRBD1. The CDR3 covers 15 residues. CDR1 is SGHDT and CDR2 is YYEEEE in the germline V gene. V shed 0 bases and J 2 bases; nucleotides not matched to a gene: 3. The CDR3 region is CASSLGTGVPYEQYF. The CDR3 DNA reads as TGTGCCAGCAGCTTGGGGACAGGGGTCCCCTACGAGCAGTACTTC.

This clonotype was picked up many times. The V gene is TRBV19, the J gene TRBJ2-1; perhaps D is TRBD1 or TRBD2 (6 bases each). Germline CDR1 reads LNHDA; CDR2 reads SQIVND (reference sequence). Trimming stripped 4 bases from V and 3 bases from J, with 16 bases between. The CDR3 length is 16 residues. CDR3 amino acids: CASSTKSGALYNEQFF. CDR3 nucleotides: TGTGCCAGTAGTACCAAGTCGGGGGCCCTCTACAATGAGCAGTTCTTC. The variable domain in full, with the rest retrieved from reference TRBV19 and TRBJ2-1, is DGGITQSPKYLFRKEGQNVTLSCEQNLNHDAMYWYRQDPGQGLRLIYYSQIVNDFQKGDIAEGYSVSREKKESFPLTVTSAQKNPTAFYLCASSTKSGALYNEQFFGPGTRLTVL.

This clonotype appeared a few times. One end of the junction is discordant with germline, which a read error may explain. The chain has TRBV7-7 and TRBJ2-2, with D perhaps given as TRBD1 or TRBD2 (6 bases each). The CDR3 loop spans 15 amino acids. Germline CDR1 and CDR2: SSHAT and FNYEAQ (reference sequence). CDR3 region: CASSPEGGPTGELLF. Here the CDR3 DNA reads TGTGCCAGCAGCCCAGAAGGGGGGCCCACCGGGGAGCTGCTTTTT. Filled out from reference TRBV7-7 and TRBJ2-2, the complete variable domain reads GAGVSQSPRYKVTKRGQDVTLRCDPISSHATLYWYQQALGQGPEFLTYFNYEAQPDKSGLPSDRFSAERPEGSISTLTIQRTEQRDSAMYRCASSPEGGPTGELLFGEGSRLTVL.

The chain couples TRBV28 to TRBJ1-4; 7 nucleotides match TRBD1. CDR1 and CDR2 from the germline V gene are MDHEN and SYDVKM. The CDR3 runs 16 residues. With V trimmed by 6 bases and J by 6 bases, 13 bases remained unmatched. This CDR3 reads CASSLRPSGGDEKLFF. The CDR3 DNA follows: TGTGCCAGCAGCCTCCGCCCATCAGGGGGGGATGAAAAACTGTTTTTT.

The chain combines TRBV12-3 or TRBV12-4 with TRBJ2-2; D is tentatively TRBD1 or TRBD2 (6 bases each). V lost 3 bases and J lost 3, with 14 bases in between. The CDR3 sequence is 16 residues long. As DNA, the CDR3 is TGTGCCAGCAGTTTGATGGGGGGCCCACACACCGGGGAGCTGTTTTTT. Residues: CASSLMGGPHTGELFF.

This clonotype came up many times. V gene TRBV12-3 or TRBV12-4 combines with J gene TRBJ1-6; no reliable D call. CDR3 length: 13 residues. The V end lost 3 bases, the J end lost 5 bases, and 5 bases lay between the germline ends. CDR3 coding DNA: TGTGCCAGCAGTTTGGCCGATAATTCACCCCTCCACTTT. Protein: CASSLADNSPLHF.

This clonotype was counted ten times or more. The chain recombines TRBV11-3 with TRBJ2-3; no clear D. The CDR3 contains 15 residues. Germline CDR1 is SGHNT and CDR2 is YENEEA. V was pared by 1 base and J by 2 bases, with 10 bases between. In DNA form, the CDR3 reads TGTGCCAGCAGCTTAGGGGCCTACACCACAGATACGCAGTATTTT. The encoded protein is CASSLGAYTTDTQYF.

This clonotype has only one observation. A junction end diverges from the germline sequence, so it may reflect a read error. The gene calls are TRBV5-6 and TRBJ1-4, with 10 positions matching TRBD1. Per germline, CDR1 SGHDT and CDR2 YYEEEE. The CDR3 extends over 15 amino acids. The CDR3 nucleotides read TGTGCCAGCAGCCGCAGGACAGGGGGAAATGAAAAACTGTTGTTT. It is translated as CASSRRTGGNEKLLF.

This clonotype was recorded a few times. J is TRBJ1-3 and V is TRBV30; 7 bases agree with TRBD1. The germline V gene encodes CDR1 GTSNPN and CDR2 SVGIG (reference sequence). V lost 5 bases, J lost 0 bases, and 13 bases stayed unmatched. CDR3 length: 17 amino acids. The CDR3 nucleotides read TGTGCCTGGTCTTACAGGGGCCCTACGAGCTCTGGAAACACCATATATTTT. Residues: CAWSYRGPTSSGNTIYF.

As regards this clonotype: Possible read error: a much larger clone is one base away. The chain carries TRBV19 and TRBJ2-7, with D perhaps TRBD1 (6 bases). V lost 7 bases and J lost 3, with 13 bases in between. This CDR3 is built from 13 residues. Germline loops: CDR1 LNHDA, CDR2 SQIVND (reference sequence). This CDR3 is CASKGQGSYEQYF. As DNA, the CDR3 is TGTGCCAGTAAGGGGCAGGGGAGCTACGAGCAGTACTTC.